This entry features one T cell receptor beta chain sequence. Its specificity is unknown. V was trimmed by 1 base and J by 0 bases, leaving 14 bases between them. The CDR3 covers 17 residues. The V gene's germline CDR1 is KGHSH and CDR2 LQKENI. These data belong to a study of shared clonotypes between healthy human individuals. Per the authors' pipeline: With immunoSEQ giving junction-only sequences and no quality scores, filtering differed. Clones were read by immunoSEQ multiplex PCR, and TCRdb kept only the in-frame ones, dropping some. V and J calls and clone size are those listed in that table; D and trimming were worked out from the DNA. The sample has 2 million to 2.5 million clones; 85% to 95% are singletons. General study results and limits: Naive subsets typically showed greater estimated richness than memory subsets. Around 5% was the fraction of naive CD4 clonotypes found shared across several donors.

Sequencing was performed on naive CD4+ T cells from PBMCs. Subset in this sample: CD45RA+ positively selected. This receptor was identified in a man between 18 and 35 years old in good health. Some clones in this sample may be carry-over from other donors' samples. This sequence joins TRBV18 and TRBJ2-3; D is unresolved. CDR3 sequence reads: CASSPLARSGSTDTQYF. Here the CDR3 DNA reads TGTGCCAGCTCACCACTGGCCCGGTCAGGCAGCACAGATACGCAGTATTTT.